This TCR beta chain derives from a study of CD8 T cells in ankylosing spondylitis. Trimming cost V 2 bases and J 4 bases; bases outside gene matches: 4. Germline assignment: CDR1 DFQATT and CDR2 SNEGSKA (reference sequence). The CDR3 has 14 amino acids. Construction of TCR beta libraries was performed using quantitative 5'-RACE with molecular barcodes. MiXCR was run by TCRdb on the 5' RACE reads, yielding one entry per CDR3 protein. The data hold 300,000 to 350,000 distinct CDR3 sequences, with about a fifth observed a single time. Sequenced: blood, either unsorted or a sorted T cell fraction (not recorded which). This sequence was found in a female donor with ankylosing spondylitis or in good health (not recorded which). The rearrangement links TRBV20-1 to TRBJ2-1, with TRBD2 matching over 8 bases. CDR3: CSARKRETYNEQFF. CDR3 sequence (DNA): TGCAGTGCTAGAAAGCGGGAGACGTACAATGAGCAGTTCTTC.